The 29 T cell receptor beta chains listed next were all sequenced from one sample in a study of long-term antiretroviral therapy in people with HIV. With survey level as its setting, the immunoSEQ assay was v3.0. The assay was immunoSEQ multiplex PCR, and TCRdb's table has in-frame clones only and misses some. The data show roughly 23,000 clones, with more than 65% seen just once and under 20% held by the top ten. The sequenced sample was unsorted PBMCs, obtained 0.1 years before starting antiretroviral therapy. These receptors originate from a man aged 18 to 30 with HIV.

This chain uses TRBV5-1 with TRBJ2-5; 8 bases are a match to TRBD1. CDR3 size: 14 residues. Trimming cost V 5 bases and J 2 bases; bases outside gene matches: 5. Germline loops: CDR1 SGHRS, CDR2 YFSETQ. CDR3 sequence: CASSRNRGQETQYF. For the CDR3, the DNA is TGCGCCAGCAGTCGTAACAGGGGGCAAGAGACCCAGTACTTC.

The gene calls are TRBV11-1 and TRBJ2-7; D is possibly TRBD1 or TRBD2 (5 bases each). Germline V gene sequence: CDR1 SGHAT, CDR2 FQDESV (reference sequence). Trimming shortened V by 3 bases and J by 0 bases, and 12 bases separated the two germline ends. This CDR3 comprises 15 residues. The CDR3 nucleotides read TGTGCCAGCAGCTTGATGAGGGGCCCCTCCTACGAGCAGTACTTC. Amino acid sequence: CASSLMRGPSYEQYF. Variable domain in full (rest from reference TRBV11-1 and TRBJ2-7): EAEVAQSPRYKITEKSQAVAFWCDPISGHATLYWYRQILGQGPELLVQFQDESVVDDSQLPKDRFSAERLKGVDSTLKIQPAELGDSAMYLCASSLMRGPSYEQYFGPGTRLTVT.

V gene TRBV7-6 combines with J gene TRBJ1-4, with D perhaps matching TRBD1 (6 bases). CDR3 length: 15 amino acids. CDR1 and CDR2 from the germline V gene are SGHVS and FNYEAQ. Between the trimmed V and J ends, which lost 5 bases and 0 bases, there was a span of 10 bases. The DNA for the CDR3 is TGTGCCAGCAGCCAACAGGGTGCAACTAATGAAAAACTGTTTTTT. As protein: CASSQQGATNEKLFF. The variable domain in full, completed from reference TRBV7-6 and TRBJ1-4, reads GAGVSQSPRYKVTKRGQDVALRCDPISGHVSLYWYRQALGQGPEFLTYFNYEAQQDKSGLPNDRFSAERPEGSISTLTIQRTEQRDSAMYRCASSQQGATNEKLFFGSGTQLSVL.

The V gene is TRBV5-1, the J gene TRBJ2-7, with D perhaps TRBD1 or TRBD2 (6 bases each). The ends were cut back, 3 bases at V and 2 bases at J, with 9 bases in the middle. Germline CDR1 SGHRS, CDR2 YFSETQ. The CDR3 has 13 residues. Here the CDR3 DNA reads TGCGCCAGCAGCTGGGGGGCTACCTACGAGCAGTACTTC. It codes for CASSWGATYEQYF.

The gene calls are TRBV27 and TRBJ2-5; no clear D gene. The CDR3 runs 14 residues. The germline V gene has CDR1 MNHEY and CDR2 SMNVEV (reference sequence). V was clipped by 6 bases and J by 5 bases, with 16 bases between them. In nucleotides, the CDR3 is TGTGCCAGCAGCCCCCTCGGAGAACGGGAGACCCAGTACTTC. This translates into CASSPLGERETQYF.

The chain couples TRBV5-6 to TRBJ1-1; D remains ambiguous. Germline V gene sequence: CDR1 SGHDT, CDR2 YYEEEE. The CDR3 has 15 amino acids. The germline V and J ends were trimmed by 0 bases and 1 base, with 10 bases remaining between them. This CDR3 is CASSLGFARNTEAFF. DNA for the CDR3: TGTGCCAGCAGCTTGGGGTTTGCAAGGAACACTGAAGCTTTCTTT. The entire variable domain, with the rest obtained from reference TRBV5-6 and TRBJ1-1, is as follows: DAGVTQSPTHLIKTRGQQVTLRCSPKSGHDTVSWYQQALGQGPQFIFQYYEEEERQRGNFPDRFSGHQFPNYSSELNVNALLLGDSALYLCASSLGFARNTEAFFGQGTRLTVV.

This chain joins TRBV4-1 and TRBJ2-5; D gene uncertain. This CDR3 has 14 amino acids. Trimming removed 6 bases at V and 5 bases at J, with 16 bases between. Germline V gives CDR1 MGHRA, CDR2 YSYEKL. CDR3 sequence: CASRPSAAKETQYF. In nucleotides, the CDR3 is TGCGCCAGCAGGCCAAGTGCGGCAAAGGAGACCCAGTACTTC.

The chain uses TRBV7-2 and TRBJ2-1, with a possible D match to TRBD1 (6 bases). The CDR3 is 15 residues long. Looked up from germline, CDR1 is SGHTA and CDR2 is FQGNSA. Trimming pared 5 bases from V and 2 bases from J, leaving 13 bases between. Here the CDR3 DNA reads TGTGCCAGCAGCCCTACGGACAGTACCTACAATGAGCAGTTCTTC. Protein: CASSPTDSTYNEQFF. The whole variable domain, remainder taken from reference TRBV7-2 and TRBJ2-1, is GAGVSQSPSNKVTEKGKDVELRCDPISGHTALYWYRQSLGQGLEFLIYFQGNSAPDKSGLPSDRFSAERTGGSVSTLTIQRTQQEDSAVYLCASSPTDSTYNEQFFGPGTRLTVL.

This clone was seen a single time. The chain combines TRBV27 with TRBJ1-2; 8 bases map to TRBD1. From germline, CDR1 is MNHEY and CDR2 SMNVEV (reference sequence). This CDR3 is built from 14 residues. Trimming removed 5 bases from V and 5 bases from J; junction bases left unmatched: 7. DNA of the CDR3: TGTGCCAGCAGTCGACAGGGGCTAGGGTATGGCTACACCTTC. Translating gives CASSRQGLGYGYTF.

This clone came up a few times. This chain connects TRBV9 to TRBJ2-7, with 10 bases matching TRBD1. CDR3 length: 15 amino acids. Germline V lookup: CDR1 SGDLS, CDR2 YYNGEE. V trimming: 0 bases; J trimming: 3 bases; junction bases outside the gene matches: 3. In DNA, the CDR3 is TGTGCCAGCAGCGTAGCGGGGACAGGGGTCTACGAGCAGTACTTC. Encoded protein: CASSVAGTGVYEQYF. The entire variable domain, with the rest obtained from reference TRBV9 and TRBJ2-7, is as follows: DSGVTQTPKHLITATGQRVTLRCSPRSGDLSVYWYQQSLDQGLQFLIQYYNGEERAKGNILERFSAQQFPDLHSELNLSSLELGDSALYFCASSVAGTGVYEQYFGPGTRLTVT.

The rearrangement links TRBV30 to TRBJ2-5, with a weak D call TRBD1 (6 bases). Trimming stripped 0 bases from V and 7 bases from J, with 18 bases between. The CDR3 sequence is 15 residues long. Germline V lookup: CDR1 GTSNPN, CDR2 SVGIG (reference sequence). The CDR3 sequence is CAWSVFGTTDGTQYF. For the CDR3, the DNA is TGTGCCTGGAGTGTATTCGGGACAACAGATGGGACCCAGTACTTC.

The genes are TRBV28 and TRBJ2-5; tentatively, D is TRBD1 (6 bases). The CDR3 is 13 residues long. Germline V gives CDR1 MDHEN, CDR2 SYDVKM. Trimming left V 6 bases short and J 3 bases short, with 11 bases between. The CDR3 DNA follows: TGTGCCAGCAGCCAAAACAGGGAAGAGACCCAGTACTTC. Translated, it gives CASSQNREETQYF.

This rearrangement joins TRBV6-1 to TRBJ1-5, with D maybe TRBD1 (5 bases). The CDR3 runs 16 residues. Trimming left V 2 bases short and J 1 base short, with 12 bases between. CDR1 is MNHNS and CDR2 is SASEGT in the germline V gene. The CDR3 region is CASSEQTRDSNQPQHF. For the CDR3, the DNA is TGTGCCAGCAGTGAACAAACTCGGGACAGCAATCAGCCCCAGCATTTT.

The gene calls are TRBV9 and TRBJ1-1; 9 bases match TRBD1. Germline trimming cut 3 bases from V and 6 bases from J; bases unmatched to any gene: 3. CDR1 is SGDLS and CDR2 is YYNGEE in the germline V gene. CDR3 length: 13 amino acids. The CDR3 here is CASSGGQGSEAFF. The CDR3 DNA is TGTGCCAGCAGCGGAGGACAGGGGTCTGAAGCTTTCTTT. The variable domain in full, completed from reference TRBV9 and TRBJ1-1, reads DSGVTQTPKHLITATGQRVTLRCSPRSGDLSVYWYQQSLDQGLQFLIQYYNGEERAKGNILERFSAQQFPDLHSELNLSSLELGDSALYFCASSGGQGSEAFFGQGTRLTVV.

The chain couples TRBV6-1 to TRBJ2-3; D perhaps matches TRBD2 (6 bases). Trimming stripped 4 bases from V and 2 bases from J, with 10 bases between. Germline CDR1 is MNHNS and CDR2 is SASEGT. This CDR3 has 14 residues. The CDR3 nucleotides are TGTGCCAGCAGTGGGGGGGAAGCCACAGATACGCAGTATTTT. Protein sequence: CASSGGEATDTQYF.

This clone was seen a single time. At one end, the junction sequence differs from germline, possibly due to a read error. The rearrangement links TRBV7-7 to TRBJ2-1; a weak D match, TRBD1 (5 bases). This CDR3 has 15 amino acids. Germline CDR1 is SSHAT and CDR2 is FNYEAQ (reference sequence). The CDR3 loop reads CASSPGAGFFNEQFF. DNA of the CDR3: TGTGCTAGCAGCCCAGGCGCAGGGTTCTTCAATGAGCAGTTCTTC.

J is TRBJ1-5 and V is TRBV19, with TRBD1 matching 9 bases. The germline gives CDR1 LNHDA, CDR2 SQIVND (reference sequence). Trimming cost V 6 bases and J 7 bases; bases outside gene matches: 7. The CDR3 has 14 residues. The CDR3, as DNA: TGTGCCAGTAGCTACAGGGGGCTAGGGCAGCCCCAGCATTTT. This codes for CASSYRGLGQPQHF.

J is TRBJ2-5 and V is TRBV27; D tentatively fits TRBD1 or TRBD2 (5 bases each). V lost 6 bases and J lost 1, with 6 bases in between. Germline values: CDR1 MNHEY, CDR2 SMNVEV (reference sequence). CDR3 length equals 12 residues. Here the CDR3 reads CASRGTQETQYF. CDR3 coding DNA: TGTGCCAGCAGGGGGACCCAAGAGACCCAGTACTTC.

The chain recombines TRBV19 with TRBJ1-5, with 8 bases that match TRBD1. The V segment lost 4 bases and the J segment 7 bases; nucleotides outside the gene matches: 9. In germline, CDR1 is LNHDA, CDR2 SQIVND (reference sequence). The CDR3 is 15 residues long. The CDR3 DNA reads as TGTGCCAGTAGTACCGCGGACAGGGTTGGACAGCCCCAGCATTTT. Its translation is CASSTADRVGQPQHF.

The rearrangement uses TRBV7-8 and TRBJ2-3, with D maybe TRBD2 (5 bases). Per germline, CDR1 SGHVS and CDR2 FQNEAQ. Trimming left V 5 bases short and J 0 bases short, with 18 bases between. This CDR3 comprises 17 residues. The CDR3 loop is CASSPFPDSDSTDTQYF. DNA of the CDR3: TGTGCCAGCAGCCCATTCCCGGACTCTGATAGCACAGATACGCAGTATTTT.

V gene TRBV4-2 combines with J gene TRBJ1-1, with D possibly TRBD1 on 6 matching bases. The V end lost 0 bases, the J end lost 1 base, and 9 bases lay between the germline ends. Germline lookup yields CDR1 LGHNA and CDR2 YNFKEQ. There are 15 residues in the CDR3. DNA of the CDR3: TGTGCCAGCAGCCAAGAAACAGGGCCGAACACTGAAGCTTTCTTT. This codes for CASSQETGPNTEAFF.

The chain combines TRBV7-3 with TRBJ2-3; 8 bases are a match to TRBD1. From germline, CDR1 is SGHTA and CDR2 FQGTGA. The CDR3 loop spans 14 amino acids. The trim removed 4 bases at V and 6 bases at J, leaving 6 bases unmatched. Written as DNA, the CDR3 is TGTGCCAGCAGCTCGGCAGGGGGCAGGGATACGCAGTATTTT. Its protein product is CASSSAGGRDTQYF.

This chain joins TRBV11-2 and TRBJ2-7, with TRBD1 matching 7 bases. V was pared by 2 bases and J by 2 bases, with 6 bases of the junction left unmatched. The CDR3 is made up of 15 amino acids. Germline CDR1 reads SGHAT; CDR2 reads FQNNGV. This CDR3 is CASSLYTGTAYEQYF. CDR3 in DNA: TGTGCCAGCAGCTTATATACCGGGACAGCCTACGAGCAGTACTTC.

As regards this clone: Other DNA sequences in this specimen translate into the identical CDR3. This chain links TRBV7-6 with TRBJ1-4, with D possibly being TRBD1 (6 bases). CDR1 and CDR2 from the germline V gene are SGHVS and FNYEAQ. This CDR3 has 15 residues. With 5 bases removed from V and 2 bases from J, the gap between germline ends came to 12 bases. The CDR3 is CASSPTGSTNEKLFF. The CDR3 DNA is TGTGCCAGCAGCCCAACAGGGTCTACTAATGAAAAACTGTTTTTT.

In its sample, this clone ranks as medium-sized (0.01 to 0.1%). The rearrangement links TRBV6-1 to TRBJ2-7; D possibly uses TRBD1 or TRBD2 (5 bases each). Germline assignment: CDR1 MNHNS and CDR2 SASEGT. Deletions cut 6 bases from V and 2 bases from J, with 17 bases between. The CDR3 loop spans 15 amino acids. In DNA, the CDR3 is TGTGCCAGCAGCTTAACCGGGACCGACACCTACGAGCAGTACTTC. Its translation: CASSLTGTDTYEQYF.

The V gene is TRBV7-9, the J gene TRBJ1-2; D is undetermined. The CDR3 consists of 14 residues. Trimming removed 1 base at V and 6 bases at J, with 12 bases between. Germline V lookup: CDR1 SEHNR, CDR2 FQNEAQ (reference sequence). The CDR3 coding sequence is TGTGCCAGCAGCTTAGGCGGGGTGTCTAATGGCTACACCTTC. This codes for CASSLGGVSNGYTF.

CDR3 in DNA: TGCGCCAGCAGCTTGGACACTGGGAGGTATTCACCCCTCCACTTT. It translates to CASSLDTGRYSPLHF. The chain carries TRBV5-1 and TRBJ1-6; D is unclear. The CDR3 spans 15 residues. The germline gives CDR1 SGHRS, CDR2 YFSETQ. V lost 0 bases and J lost 8, with 12 bases in between.

This clone was found a few times. The rearrangement uses TRBV2 and TRBJ1-5; D is undetermined. The CDR3 is 15 residues long. V was pared by 6 bases and J by 1 base, with 13 bases between. Germline V gene lookup returns CDR1 SNHLY and CDR2 FYNNEI. CDR3 sequence reads: CASRKDRGSNQPQHF. CDR3 in DNA: TGTGCCAGCAGGAAAGATCGAGGGAGCAATCAGCCCCAGCATTTT.

This rearrangement joins TRBV19 to TRBJ2-1, with 8 positions matching TRBD2. Germline V CDR1 and CDR2: LNHDA, SQIVND (reference sequence). V shed 1 base and J 8 bases; nucleotides not matched to a gene: 4. The CDR3 totals 14 residues. The CDR3 region is CASSIGASGYEQFF. The CDR3 DNA is TGTGCCAGTAGTATAGGGGCTAGCGGGTATGAGCAGTTCTTC. Full variable domain (outside the CDR3, taken from reference TRBV19 and TRBJ2-1): DGGITQSPKYLFRKEGQNVTLSCEQNLNHDAMYWYRQDPGQGLRLIYYSQIVNDFQKGDIAEGYSVSREKKESFPLTVTSAQKNPTAFYLCASSIGASGYEQFFGPGTRLTVL.